This T cell receptor (beta chain) stems from a study of blood T cell repertoires in COVID-19. Here immunoSEQ multiplex PCR was the method, and the copy in TCRdb shows in-frame clones only, minus some. The table includes 200,000 to 250,000 clones, around 82% detected once. V was shortened by 2 bases and J by 1 base, with 14 bases between the two germline ends. CDR1 SGHTA and CDR2 FQGNSA come from the germline V gene. CDR3 length: 16 residues. The chain has TRBV7-2 and TRBJ1-1; D uncertain. Sequencing input: peripheral blood. The clonotype was recovered from an elderly woman with acute or convalescent COVID-19. The CDR3 spells CASSLWPGGSNTEAFF. CDR3 DNA sequence: TGTGCCAGCAGCTTATGGCCGGGTGGGTCGAACACTGAAGCTTTCTTT.